The TCR beta chain described here comes from a study of blood T cell repertoires in COVID-19 (TCRdb year 2020). Describing the broader study: The collaborator samples originated in the United States, Italy and Spain and spanned the acute and convalescent phases of COVID-19. Samples came from the ongoing ImmuneRACE study (first 160 participants) plus 1,254 subjects from 6 global collaborators. Sample metadata almost always included a de-identified subject ID, COVID-19 status, age in years and sex. The repertoires were made available in a free public database intended to serve as a resource for research on the immune response to SARS-CoV-2. The prospective study material was composed of cDNA or gDNA derived from T cells, B-cell-depleted T cells, or PBMCs. Where available, HLA class I and class II types were taken from metadata supplied by the sample provider and were not determined by assay-based typing. The dataset comprised deeply sampled blood TCRbeta repertoires from subjects exposed to, actively infected with, or recovered from COVID-19. The research as a whole found: The amount of clinical and demographic metadata varied by source and participant and was provided uncurated.

Collaborating institutions collected whole blood in K2EDTA tubes following their own protocols. For TCRbeta analysis, collaborators shipped samples in one of three forms: frozen whole blood, isolated PBMCs, or DNA extracted from either of those sample types. From the germline V gene (reference sequence), CDR1 is DFQATT and CDR2 is SNEGSKA. The CDR3 goes from the cysteine to the phenylalanine over 8 residues. Only the CDR3 region is kept as DNA, spanning 24 bases read in frame from base 1. TCRbeta CDR3 regions were amplified from genomic DNA using the immunoSEQ Assay, a bias-controlled multiplex PCR. For the original study's pipeline: The number of nucleated cells in each sample was estimated from the amplification of reference gene primers within the assay. Sequence reads were collapsed and filtered to measure the absolute abundance of every unique TCRbeta CDR3 rearrangement. For each sample, productive Simpson clonality was calculated as the square root of Simpson's diversity index across productive rearrangements. TCRdb provides this immuneACCESS table in a form limited to in-frame rearrangements. Some clones are lacking; in checked studies, under half of them reflect an unresolved V gene, and why the rest are absent is not known. V and J calls and clone size are as listed in that table; D and trimming were resolved from the DNA. The table for this sample lists about 200,000 clones; just over 85% of them were counted only once. The ten largest account for about 4.1% of the sample.

To note about this clone: Its antigen is currently not known. Compared with germline, one end of the junction differs, possibly owing to a read error.

This clonotype was sampled from a man aged 45-60 years with acute or convalescent COVID-19. The rearrangement combines TRBV20-1 with TRBJ1-3; 8 bases in the middle match TRBD1. Sequencing was done on a sample of peripheral blood. CDR3 sequence: CSPWDRSF. The base sequence is TGCAGTCCTTGGGACAGGAGTTTT.